Presented here are 12 T cell receptor beta chains from one specimen sequenced in a study of identical twins. TCRdb itself ran the 5' RACE reads through MiXCR, one entry per CDR3 protein. The sample carries 470,000 or so distinct CDR3 sequences, roughly a quarter recorded once. This sample was also put to use in a study of T cells expressing NK-cell markers.

Sequencing was done on a sample of CD4+ T cells sorted from blood. These receptor sequences come from a young woman in good health.

This clonotype has a handful of counts. This sequence joins TRBV12-5 and TRBJ2-7; 7 nucleotides align to TRBD1. The CDR3 has 20 amino acids. V lost 3 bases to trimming and J lost 1 base; unmatched junction nucleotides: 21. CDR1 LGHNT and CDR2 FRNRAP come from the germline V gene. The CDR3 protein is CASGFLPLISRDSESYEQYF. The CDR3 DNA sequence: TGTGCTAGTGGTTTCCTACCCCTAATATCTCGGGACAGTGAATCCTACGAGCAGTACTTC.

This clonotype was found a few times. The rearrangement joins TRBV3-1 to TRBJ2-7; 10 bases map to TRBD1. In germline, CDR1 is LGHDT, CDR2 YNNKEL (reference sequence). With V trimmed by 1 base and J by 4 bases, 4 bases remained unmatched. The CDR3 contains 15 residues. CDR3 residues: CASSQAGDRGYEQYF. CDR3 DNA sequence: TGTGCCAGCAGCCAAGCGGGGGACAGGGGATACGAGCAGTACTTC.

The genes are TRBV6-6 and TRBJ2-3; D ambiguous. Deletions cut 0 bases from V and 11 bases from J, with 12 bases between. Germline V gives CDR1 MNHNY, CDR2 SVGAGI (reference sequence). The CDR3 has 13 residues. In nucleotides, the CDR3 is TGTGCCAGCAGTTACTCGAATTTAGATCTGCAGTATTTT. The encoded protein is CASSYSNLDLQYF.

This clonotype was seen a few times. The CDR3 reads CAITSTRGGSGNEQFF. Here the CDR3 DNA reads TGTGCCATCACCTCTACCCGGGGGGGTAGCGGCAATGAGCAGTTCTTC. V usage is TRBV10-3 and J usage is TRBJ2-1; 8 nucleotides line up with TRBD2. Per germline, CDR1 ENHRY and CDR2 SYGVKD. This CDR3 is 16 amino acids long. The trim removed 7 bases at V and 6 bases at J, leaving 14 bases unmatched.

This clonotype has a handful of counts. The rearrangement links TRBV20-1 to TRBJ2-1; the match to TRBD1 covers 8 bases. V lost 2 bases to trimming and J lost 1 base; unmatched junction nucleotides: 7. CDR1 DFQATT and CDR2 SNEGSKA come from the germline V gene (reference sequence). The CDR3 spans 16 residues. CDR3 region: CSARSRQGRSYNEQFF. CDR3 sequence (DNA): TGCAGTGCTAGATCCCGACAGGGGCGGTCCTACAATGAGCAGTTCTTC.

This chain uses TRBV9 with TRBJ2-6; TRBD1 agrees at 9 bases. The CDR3 is 20 residues long. Germline CDR1 and CDR2: SGDLS and YYNGEE. The ends lost 3 bases at V and 1 base at J; junction bases unmatched: 14. For the CDR3, the DNA is TGTGCCAGCAGCGACCACCGGGGACAGGGCTTGGTTTCTGGGGCCAACGTCCTGACTTTC. Amino acids: CASSDHRGQGLVSGANVLTF.

This clonotype was seen a handful of times. The J gene is TRBJ2-5, the V gene TRBV6-5, with D unresolved. Deletions cut 4 bases from V and 5 bases from J, with 14 bases between. CDR3 length: 14 residues. The germline V gene encodes CDR1 MNHEY and CDR2 SVGAGI. Here the CDR3 reads CASSSRLRRETQYF. DNA for the CDR3: TGTGCCAGCAGTTCCCGACTGAGAAGGGAGACCCAGTACTTC.

This clonotype was seen more than once but under ten times. This sequence joins TRBV20-1 and TRBJ2-2; 13 bases are a match to TRBD2. The V and J ends lost 3 bases and 10 bases, in that order; junction bases with no gene match: 8. The germline V gene has CDR1 DFQATT and CDR2 SNEGSKA (reference sequence). The CDR3 loop spans 15 amino acids. The CDR3 region is CSASKLAGGPAELFF. In nucleotides, the CDR3 is TGCAGTGCTAGTAAACTAGCGGGAGGGCCTGCGGAGCTGTTTTTT.

The rearrangement uses TRBV20-1 and TRBJ2-1; D gene unclear. The germline CDR1 and CDR2 sequences are DFQATT and SNEGSKA (reference sequence). There are 12 residues in the CDR3. The V end was cut by 3 bases, the J end by 6 bases, with 9 bases between. CDR3 nucleotide sequence: TGCAGTGCTAGTGAGTGGGTCAATGAGCAGTTCTTC. Translated: CSASEWVNEQFF.

The rearrangement joins TRBV15 to TRBJ1-5; possibly TRBD1 for D (6 bases). Deletions cut 6 bases from V and 2 bases from J, with 11 bases between. Looked up from germline, CDR1 is LNHNV and CDR2 is YYDKDF (reference sequence). This CDR3 has 14 amino acids. The CDR3, as DNA: TGTGCCACCAGGGGGGCCGGGGGCAATCAGCCCCAGCATTTT. As protein: CATRGAGGNQPQHF.

The chain uses TRBV20-1 and TRBJ2-7, with 9 nucleotides matching TRBD2. The germline V gene encodes CDR1 DFQATT and CDR2 SNEGSKA (reference sequence). With V trimmed by 4 bases and J by 3 bases, 4 bases remained unmatched. The CDR3 length is 13 residues. CDR3 residues: CSAIAGANYEQYF. CDR3 DNA sequence: TGCAGTGCTATAGCGGGAGCGAACTACGAGCAGTACTTC.

This clonotype was recorded at least ten times. The chain combines TRBV2 with TRBJ1-1, with D uncertain. Trimming took 8 bases from V and 6 from J, leaving 10 bases between them. Germline lookup yields CDR1 SNHLY and CDR2 FYNNEI. The CDR3 runs 11 residues. The CDR3: CASLRDAEAFF. CDR3 DNA: TGTGCCAGCCTTCGAGACGCTGAAGCTTTCTTT.